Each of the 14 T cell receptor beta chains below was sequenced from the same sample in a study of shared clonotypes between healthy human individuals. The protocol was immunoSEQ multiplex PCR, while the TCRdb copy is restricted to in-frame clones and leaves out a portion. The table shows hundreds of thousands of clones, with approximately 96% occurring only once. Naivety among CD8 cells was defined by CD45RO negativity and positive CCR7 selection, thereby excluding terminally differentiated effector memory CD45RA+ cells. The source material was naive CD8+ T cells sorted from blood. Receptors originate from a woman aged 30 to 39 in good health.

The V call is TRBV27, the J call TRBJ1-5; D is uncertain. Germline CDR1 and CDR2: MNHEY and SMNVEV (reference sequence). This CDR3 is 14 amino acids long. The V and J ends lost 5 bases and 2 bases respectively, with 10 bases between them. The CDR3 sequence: CASSISDGNQPQHF. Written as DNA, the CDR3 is TGTGCCAGCAGTATCTCGGACGGCAATCAGCCCCAGCATTTT.

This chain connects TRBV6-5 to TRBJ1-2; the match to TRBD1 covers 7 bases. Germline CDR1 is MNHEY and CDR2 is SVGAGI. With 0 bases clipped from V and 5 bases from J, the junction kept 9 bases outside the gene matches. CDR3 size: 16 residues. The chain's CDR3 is CASSYSPTGNSYGYTF. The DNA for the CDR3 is TGTGCCAGCAGTTACTCCCCGACAGGGAACTCTTATGGCTACACCTTC.

The chain's CDR3 is CASSLYRGRGYGANVLTF. CDR3 bases: TGTGCCAGCAGCCTGTACAGGGGGAGAGGTTATGGGGCCAACGTCCTGACTTTC. The gene calls are TRBV7-8 and TRBJ2-6, with 8 bases matching TRBD1. Germline CDR1 and CDR2: SGHVS and FQNEAQ. The CDR3 runs to 18 residues. Trimming cost V 5 bases and J 3 bases; bases outside gene matches: 12.

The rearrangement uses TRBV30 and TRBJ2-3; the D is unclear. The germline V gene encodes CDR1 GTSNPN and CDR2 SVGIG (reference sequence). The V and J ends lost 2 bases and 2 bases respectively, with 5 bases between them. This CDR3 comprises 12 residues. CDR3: CAWSPLTDTQYF. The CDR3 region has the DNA TGTGCCTGGAGTCCCCTCACAGATACGCAGTATTTT.

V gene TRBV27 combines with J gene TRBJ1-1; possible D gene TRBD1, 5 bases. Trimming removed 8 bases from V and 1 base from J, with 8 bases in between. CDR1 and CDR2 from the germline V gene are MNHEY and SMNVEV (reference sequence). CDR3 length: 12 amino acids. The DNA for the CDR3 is TGTGCCAGCTGGGGGGGGAACACTGAAGCTTTCTTT. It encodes CASWGGNTEAFF.

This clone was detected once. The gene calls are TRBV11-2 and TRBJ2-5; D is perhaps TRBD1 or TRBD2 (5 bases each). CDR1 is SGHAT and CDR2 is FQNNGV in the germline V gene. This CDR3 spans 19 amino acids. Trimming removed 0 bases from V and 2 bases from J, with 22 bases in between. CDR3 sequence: CASSLERDGPFWGQETQYF. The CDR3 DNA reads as TGTGCCAGCAGCTTAGAGAGGGACGGTCCCTTTTGGGGACAAGAGACCCAGTACTTC.

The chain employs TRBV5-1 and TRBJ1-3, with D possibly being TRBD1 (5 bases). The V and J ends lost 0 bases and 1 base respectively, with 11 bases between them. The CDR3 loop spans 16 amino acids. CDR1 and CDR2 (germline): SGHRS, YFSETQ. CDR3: CASSLGQGSSGNTIYF. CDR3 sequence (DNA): TGCGCCAGCAGCTTGGGGCAGGGAAGTTCTGGAAACACCATATATTTT.

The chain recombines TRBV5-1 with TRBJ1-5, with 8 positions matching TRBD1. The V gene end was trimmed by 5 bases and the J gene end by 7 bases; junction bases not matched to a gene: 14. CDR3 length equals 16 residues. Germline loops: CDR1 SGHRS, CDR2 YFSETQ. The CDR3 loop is CASSSRETGGSQPQHF. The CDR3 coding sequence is TGCGCCAGCAGTTCCAGGGAAACAGGGGGAAGCCAGCCCCAGCATTTT. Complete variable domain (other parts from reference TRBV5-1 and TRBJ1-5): KAGVTQTPRYLIKTRGQQVTLSCSPISGHRSVSWYQQTPGQGLQFLFEYFSETQRNKGNFPGRFSGRQFSNSRSEMNVSTLELGDSALYLCASSSRETGGSQPQHFGDGTRLSIL.

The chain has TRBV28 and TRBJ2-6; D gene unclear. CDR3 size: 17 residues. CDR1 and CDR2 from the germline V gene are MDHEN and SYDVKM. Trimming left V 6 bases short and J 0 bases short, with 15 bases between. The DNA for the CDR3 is TGTGCCAGCAGGGGTACCGTAACTTACTCTGGGGCCAACGTCCTGACTTTC. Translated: CASRGTVTYSGANVLTF.

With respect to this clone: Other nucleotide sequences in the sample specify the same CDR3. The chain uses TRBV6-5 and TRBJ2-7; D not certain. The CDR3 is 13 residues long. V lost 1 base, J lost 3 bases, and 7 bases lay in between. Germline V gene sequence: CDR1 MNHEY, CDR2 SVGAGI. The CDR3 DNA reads TGTGCCAGCAGTTACTTTGGAAGCTACGAGCAGTACTTC. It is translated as CASSYFGSYEQYF.

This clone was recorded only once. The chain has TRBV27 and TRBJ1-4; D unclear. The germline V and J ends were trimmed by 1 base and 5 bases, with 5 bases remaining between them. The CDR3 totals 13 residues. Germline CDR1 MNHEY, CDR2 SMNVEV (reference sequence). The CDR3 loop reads CASSLFTNEKLFF. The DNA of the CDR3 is TGTGCCAGCAGTTTATTCACCAATGAAAAACTGTTTTTT.

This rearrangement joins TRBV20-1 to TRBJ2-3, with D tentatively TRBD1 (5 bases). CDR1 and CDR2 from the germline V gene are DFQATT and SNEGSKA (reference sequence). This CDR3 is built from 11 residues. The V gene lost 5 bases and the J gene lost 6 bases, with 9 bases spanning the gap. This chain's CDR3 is CSAQGADTQYF. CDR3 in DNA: TGCAGTGCTCAAGGGGCGGATACGCAGTATTTT.

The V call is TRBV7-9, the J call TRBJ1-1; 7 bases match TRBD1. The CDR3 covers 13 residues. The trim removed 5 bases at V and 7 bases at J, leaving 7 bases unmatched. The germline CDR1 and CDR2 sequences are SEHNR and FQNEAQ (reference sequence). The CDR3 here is CASSPGGAIEAFF. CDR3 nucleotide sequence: TGTGCCAGCAGCCCAGGGGGAGCGATTGAAGCTTTCTTT.

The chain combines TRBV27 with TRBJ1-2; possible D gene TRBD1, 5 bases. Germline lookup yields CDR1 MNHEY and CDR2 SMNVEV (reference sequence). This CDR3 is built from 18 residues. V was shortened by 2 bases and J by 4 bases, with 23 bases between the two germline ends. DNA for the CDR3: TGTGCCAGCAGTTTAATTGCGACAAATGGCGCAGGGATCTATGGCTACACCTTC. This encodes CASSLIATNGAGIYGYTF.